These T cell receptor beta chains were read from a single sample in a study of blood T cell repertoires in COVID-19. The protocol was immunoSEQ multiplex PCR, while the TCRdb copy is restricted to in-frame clones and leaves out a portion. The table has about 150,000 clones, under 90% seen once. The sample comprised peripheral blood. Source of these receptors: a man in his 60s with acute or convalescent COVID-19. Each CDR3 is given with its conserved first and last residue. D genes are given only for firm matches. Expanded clones get a size class; other rows say once, few or many, or leave the size out.

j_call v_call clone_size d_call cdr3_nt cdr3_aa
TRBJ2-7 TRBV3-1/TRBV3-2 - - TGTGCCAGCAGCCAACCCTCACACCGGACACCGTACTTC CASSQPSHRTPYF
TRBJ2-3 TRBV5-4 few - TGTGCCAGCAGCGTGGGTTTAGTCACAGATACGCAGTATTTT CASSVGLVTDTQYF
TRBJ1-2 TRBV18 - TRBD1 TGTGCCAGCTCACCTTACCGGGACAGGGACTATGGCTACACCTTC CASSPYRDRDYGYTF
TRBJ2-7 TRBV27 - - TGTGCCAGCAGCCGCACCCCAGGGTACAGCTCCTACGAGCAGTACTTC CASSRTPGYSSYEQYF
TRBJ2-3 TRBV18 once TRBD2 TGTGCCAGCAAACTAGCGACTAGCACAGATACGCAGTATTTT CASKLATSTDTQYF
TRBJ2-2 TRBV2 few TRBD1 TGTGCCAGCACGGGACAGGGGAACGGGGAGCTGTTTTTT CASTGQGNGELFF
TRBJ2-1 TRBV11-2 once - TGTGCCAGCAGCCCCGGAGGGTCCTACAATGAGCAGTTCTTC CASSPGGSYNEQFF
TRBJ1-2 TRBV29-1 - - TGCAGCGTTGATAAACCGGGAGTCTCTAACTATGGCTACACCTTC CSVDKPGVSNYGYTF
TRBJ2-2 TRBV6-2/TRBV6-3 - TRBD1 TGTGCCAGCAGTTACGGGACAGGGGGGACCGGGGAGCTGTTTTTT CASSYGTGGTGELFF
TRBJ1-2 TRBV20-1 few - TGCAGTGCTACAGCGGCCTCTGGCTACACCTTC CSATAASGYTF
TRBJ1-2 TRBV7-2 few - TGTGCCAGCAGCCAGGGGCGCGGTCGCTATGGCTACACCTTC CASSQGRGRYGYTF
TRBJ1-1 TRBV4-3 - TRBD1 TGCGCCAGCAGCCTCGATTTTACAGGGGCCACTGAAGCTTTCTTT CASSLDFTGATEAFF
TRBJ2-3 TRBV7-9 few TRBD2 TGTGCCAGCAGCCCGGGACTAGCGGGAGTTGGAGATACGCAGTATTTT CASSPGLAGVGDTQYF
TRBJ1-2 TRBV6-5 - TRBD1 TGTGCCAGCAGTTCGCCGACAGGGGAGGGGTATGGCTACACCTTC CASSSPTGEGYGYTF
TRBJ2-7 TRBV3-1/TRBV3-2 - TRBD1 TGTGCCAGCAGCCTCCTCCTTCGGGACAGAGTGTCGCAGTACTTC CASSLLLRDRVSQYF
TRBJ2-5 TRBV11-3 - - TGTGCCAGCTCCTCCCCGGGAGTAGAGACCCAGTACTTC CASSSPGVETQYF
TRBJ2-7 TRBV5-1 few - TGCGCCAGCAGCTTGAGTCTTGGACAGATCTACGAGCAGTACTTC CASSLSLGQIYEQYF
TRBJ1-1 TRBV16 - - TGTGCCAGCAGCCCCAGGAGGGGCCGGAACACTGAAGCTTTCTTT CASSPRRGRNTEAFF
TRBJ2-2 TRBV3-1/TRBV3-2 - - TGTGCCAGCAGAGCCCCCTCTGCCGGGATCAACACCGGGGAGCTGTTTTTT CASRAPSAGINTGELFF
TRBJ2-1 TRBV5-8 - - TGTGCCAGCTCCGGACTCTACGTCAATGAGCAGTTCTTC CASSGLYVNEQFF
TRBJ2-1 TRBV7-9 once TRBD2 TGTGCCAGCAGTCCCGGGACTAGCGCTTTAGGGGAGCAGTTCTTC CASSPGTSALGEQFF
TRBJ1-4 TRBV6-1 once - TGTGCCAGCAGTGAAGCGCTGGAGGGAAGTGAAAAACTGTTTTTT CASSEALEGSEKLFF
TRBJ2-2 TRBV10-2 - TRBD1 TGCGCCAGCAGGAAGGGACAGGTGAACACCGGGGAGCTGTTTTTT CASRKGQVNTGELFF
TRBJ2-3 TRBV7-9 - - TGTGCCAGCAGTTTGGGGATAGCGGCTATCACAGATACGCAGTATTTT CASSLGIAAITDTQYF
TRBJ2-7 TRBV11-2 - - TGTGCCAGCAGCTTAGTTAGGAGAGCGGGCGAGCAGTACTTC CASSLVRRAGEQYF
TRBJ2-2 TRBV5-5 - TRBD2 TGTGCCAGCAGCTTGGAGGGCGGGAGTACCGGGGAGCTGTTTTTT CASSLEGGSTGELFF
TRBJ1-1 TRBV28 few - TGTGCCAGCAGCCACCGACGGGGGTTCCAATCCGAAGCTTTCTTT CASSHRRGFQSEAFF
TRBJ2-2 TRBV5-5 - - TGTGCCAGCAGCTTGGGCAGCGATTCCGCCGGGGAGCTGTTTTTT CASSLGSDSAGELFF
TRBJ1-2 TRBV24-1 - TRBD1 TGTGCCACCAGTGATTCCCGACAGGGACCCTATGGCTACACCTTC CATSDSRQGPYGYTF
TRBJ2-7 TRBV4-1 few TRBD2 TGCGCCAGCAGCCAGGGCGGCGGGGGGACCTACGAGCAGTACTTC CASSQGGGGTYEQYF
TRBJ2-1 TRBV11-2 once TRBD1 TGTGCCAGCAGCAGCCGTGCGGACAGGGTCGGGAACAATGAGCAGTTCTTC CASSSRADRVGNNEQFF
TRBJ1-3 TRBV6-5 - TRBD1 TGTGCCAGCAGGACAGGGGATGGGGGAAACACCATATATTTT CASRTGDGGNTIYF
TRBJ2-1 TRBV9 once TRBD2 TGTGCCAGCAGCGCCCTAGCGGGGGGAGGCAATGAGCAGTTCTTC CASSALAGGGNEQFF
TRBJ1-6 TRBV6-2/TRBV6-3 - - TGTGCCAGCAGTTACTCGGGGCGACTCTCACCCCTCCACTTT CASSYSGRLSPLHF
TRBJ2-7 TRBV9 - TRBD1 TGTGCCAGCAGCTCCTGGGACAGGGCCAACGAGCAGTACTTC CASSSWDRANEQYF
TRBJ1-2 TRBV3-1/TRBV3-2 - TRBD1 TGTGCCAGCAGCCACCTGGACAGGGGGAAGAATAAAGCATATGGCTACACCTTC CASSHLDRGKNKAYGYTF
TRBJ2-1 TRBV9 - TRBD2 TGTGCCAGCAGCGTCACTACTAGCGGGAGGGGTAATGAGCAGTTCTTC CASSVTTSGRGNEQFF
TRBJ1-2 TRBV6-2/TRBV6-3 - TRBD1 TGTGCCAGCAGTTCGGGCGGACAGGGGGCTGGTGGCTACACCTTC CASSSGGQGAGGYTF
TRBJ2-1 TRBV14 - TRBD2 TGTGCCAGTCGACTAGCGGGAACTAGCAATGAGCAGTTCTTC CASRLAGTSNEQFF
TRBJ1-6 TRBV28 - - TGTGCCAGTCGTCGTGGGGGGAACCCTGGGGGTTCACCCCTCCACTTT CASRRGGNPGGSPLHF
TRBJ2-3 TRBV27 - TRBD1 TGTGCCAGCAGTTTAGGACAGGGTAGATGGCCAGATACGCAGTATTTT CASSLGQGRWPDTQYF
TRBJ1-2 TRBV6-2/TRBV6-3 - - TGTGCCAGCAGTTCGGACAGCATCGGTGGCTACACCTTC CASSSDSIGGYTF
TRBJ1-3 TRBV7-9 - TRBD1 TGTGCCAGCAGCTCCGGGGACAGCCCCGTTGGAAACACCATATATTTT CASSSGDSPVGNTIYF
TRBJ1-1 TRBV25-1 - TRBD1 TGTGCCAGCAGCCCGGGGACAGGGAGAGCTTTCTTT CASSPGTGRAFF
TRBJ2-7 TRBV27 - TRBD1 TGTGCCAGCAGCCAGGTAGGACAGGGCATCTACGAGCAGTACTTC CASSQVGQGIYEQYF